The 18 T cell receptor beta chains given below trace back to one sample, sequenced in a study of blood T cell repertoires in COVID-19. Using immunoSEQ multiplex PCR, the repertoire was profiled, and TCRdb retains in-frame clones only, with some absent. The sample yields some 130,000 clones, approximately 88% seen once. The sequencing sample was made of peripheral blood. Receptors were obtained from a man in his forties or fifties with acute or convalescent COVID-19.

The chain combines TRBV29-1 with TRBJ1-4; 9 positions match TRBD1. Germline assignment: CDR1 SQVTM and CDR2 ANQGSEA. The CDR3 is 13 amino acids. V gave up 6 bases and J gave up 8 bases; unmatched junction bases: 7. CDR3 residues: CSVPGQGTEKLFF. The CDR3 DNA reads as TGCAGCGTACCGGGACAGGGTACGGAAAAACTGTTTTTT. The full variable domain, its missing parts supplied by reference TRBV29-1 and TRBJ1-4, is SAVISQKPSRDICQRGTSLTIQCQVDSQVTMMFWYRQQPGQSLTLIATANQGSEATYESGFVIDKFPISRPNLTFSTLTVSNMSPEDSSIYLCSVPGQGTEKLFFGSGTQLSVL.

This clone is a singleton in its sample. J is TRBJ1-1 and V is TRBV3-1 (or the pseudogene TRBV3-2), with D possibly matching TRBD1 (5 bases). The V gene lost 2 bases and the J gene lost 7 bases, with 20 bases spanning the gap. Germline lookup yields CDR1 LGHDT and CDR2 YNNKEL (reference sequence). The CDR3 runs to 16 residues. The CDR3 loop is CASSQLLGGGAGEAFF. DNA for the CDR3: TGTGCCAGCAGCCAACTCCTTGGGGGAGGGGCGGGTGAAGCTTTCTTT.

The chain combines TRBV28 with TRBJ1-5; D gene uncertain. CDR1 and CDR2 from the germline V gene are MDHEN and SYDVKM. V lost 1 base to trimming and J lost 3 bases, with 16 bases between them. The CDR3 totals 17 residues. DNA of the CDR3: TGTGCCAGCAGTTTATACGTCGGGTATTATGCCAATCAGCCCCAGCATTTT. Protein sequence: CASSLYVGYYANQPQHF.

The chain carries TRBV14 and TRBJ1-5; 8 bases match TRBD1. Germline values: CDR1 SGHDN, CDR2 FVKESK. CDR3 length equals 16 residues. After removal of 0 bases from V and 8 bases from J, the junction contained 9 bases not matched to a gene. The CDR3 loop is CASSQDTTGGMKPQHF. In nucleotides, the CDR3 is TGTGCCAGCAGCCAAGACACCACAGGGGGGATGAAGCCCCAGCATTTT.

The chain combines TRBV18 with TRBJ2-1; D gene uncertain. CDR3 length: 15 amino acids. The germline V and J ends were trimmed by 6 bases and 2 bases, with 14 bases remaining between them. Per the germline V gene, CDR1 is KGHSH and CDR2 is LQKENI. CDR3 sequence reads: CASSESVGTYNEQFF. The CDR3 DNA is TGTGCCAGCTCGGAGTCCGTTGGCACCTACAATGAGCAGTTCTTC.

V gene TRBV6-5 combines with J gene TRBJ1-1, with TRBD1 as a possible D gene (6 bases). V was cut by 4 bases and J by 0 bases, with 12 bases left in between. The length of the CDR3 is 15 residues. Germline lookup yields CDR1 MNHEY and CDR2 SVGAGI. CDR3 DNA sequence: TGTGCCAGCAGTTCAGGGGCGATTATGAACACTGAAGCTTTCTTT. Its protein is CASSSGAIMNTEAFF.

The V gene is TRBV10-3, the J gene TRBJ2-3, with 7 bases aligning to TRBD2. Germline CDR1 and CDR2: ENHRY and SYGVKD. The V and J ends lost 10 bases and 0 bases, in that order; junction bases with no gene match: 10. The CDR3 sequence is 15 residues long. This chain's CDR3 is CATTSSGPSTDTQYF. The CDR3 bases are TGTGCCACGACATCTAGCGGCCCTAGCACAGATACGCAGTATTTT.

This clone appeared a single time. The chain links TRBV2 to TRBJ1-5, with D perhaps matching TRBD1 (5 bases). This CDR3 contains 15 residues. The ends were cut back, 2 bases at V and 4 bases at J, with 12 bases in the middle. The germline gives CDR1 SNHLY, CDR2 FYNNEI. In DNA form, the CDR3 reads TGTGCCAGCAGTGAAACAGGCGTGGGAAATCAGCCCCAGCATTTT. Translated: CASSETGVGNQPQHF.

The table lists this clone with a few counts. This sequence joins TRBV28 and TRBJ1-5, with 7 bases that match TRBD1. CDR1 is MDHEN and CDR2 is SYDVKM in the germline V gene. The CDR3 sequence is 14 residues long. The trim removed 6 bases at V and 7 bases at J, leaving 9 bases unmatched. The DNA for the CDR3 is TGTGCCAGCAGGACAGGGTTGGGATACCAGCCCCAGCATTTT. Translation gives CASRTGLGYQPQHF.

This chain joins TRBV5-6 and TRBJ1-1; TRBD1 matches 7 bases. Germline V gene sequence: CDR1 SGHDT, CDR2 YYEEEE. V gave up 1 base and J gave up 11 bases; unmatched junction bases: 11. The CDR3 sequence is 14 residues long. CDR3 sequence: CASSLNRGQSGAFF. CDR3 DNA: TGTGCCAGCAGCTTGAATCGGGGACAGTCGGGCGCTTTCTTT.

The rearrangement uses TRBV20-1 and TRBJ1-5; 10 nucleotides match TRBD1. This CDR3 has 14 amino acids. The J segment lost 6 bases and the V segment lost 3 bases, leaving 5 bases of the junction unmatched. Germline V gene data show CDR1 as DFQATT and CDR2 as SNEGSKA (reference sequence). CDR3 loop: CSASPRDRGQPQHF. The CDR3 DNA reads TGCAGTGCTAGTCCCCGGGACAGGGGTCAGCCCCAGCATTTT.

The rearrangement links TRBV5-8 to TRBJ2-2, with a weak D call TRBD1 (6 bases). CDR1 is SGHTS and CDR2 is YDEGEE in the germline V gene. V was cut by 2 bases and J by 4 bases, with 15 bases left in between. The CDR3 is 16 residues long. Here the CDR3 reads CASSFWAGEGTGELFF. CDR3 nucleotides: TGTGCCAGCAGCTTTTGGGCAGGGGAAGGCACCGGGGAGCTGTTTTTT.

J is TRBJ1-2 and V is TRBV5-1; the D is unclear. CDR1 and CDR2 (germline): SGHRS, YFSETQ. The CDR3 sequence is 13 residues long. Trimming cost V 0 bases and J 6 bases, with 9 bases left between them. CDR3 DNA sequence: TGCGCCAGCAGCTTGGGGCAGGAGGATGGCTACACCTTC. Residues: CASSLGQEDGYTF.

The chain couples TRBV20-1 to TRBJ2-1; D may be TRBD2 (5 bases). The CDR3 consists of 13 residues. CDR1 is DFQATT, CDR2 SNEGSKA, per germline (reference sequence). V shed 3 bases and J shed 0 bases, with 6 bases lying between them. CDR3 sequence: CSASRDSYNEQFF. CDR3 nucleotide sequence: TGCAGTGCTAGTCGGGACTCCTACAATGAGCAGTTCTTC.

The CDR3 DNA sequence: TGTGCCAGCAGTACGCAGGGAGGGGGCACTGAAGCTTTCTTT. The encoded protein is CASSTQGGGTEAFF. This chain connects TRBV6-5 to TRBJ1-1; TRBD1 might be the D (6 bases). Trimming took 5 bases from V and 4 from J, leaving 14 bases between them. CDR1 and CDR2 from the germline V gene are MNHEY and SVGAGI. The CDR3 totals 14 residues.

The J gene is TRBJ2-7, the V gene TRBV6-5; a weak D match, TRBD1 (6 bases). The CDR3 runs to 16 residues. Germline CDR1 is MNHEY and CDR2 is SVGAGI. Deletions cut 3 bases from V and 2 bases from J, with 17 bases between. This chain's CDR3 is CASSYGLRTGTYEQYF. Here the CDR3 DNA reads TGTGCCAGCAGTTATGGTCTAAGAACAGGGACCTACGAGCAGTACTTC.

The V gene is TRBV28, the J gene TRBJ1-2; tentative D call: TRBD1 (6 bases). In germline, CDR1 is MDHEN, CDR2 SYDVKM. The ends were cut back, 4 bases at V and 2 bases at J, with 14 bases in the middle. This CDR3 has 15 residues. CDR3 in amino acids: CASSSPGTPNYGYTF. The CDR3 region has the DNA TGTGCCAGCAGTTCCCCCGGGACACCCAACTATGGCTACACCTTC.

J is TRBJ2-1 and V is TRBV5-6; 9 bases map to TRBD2. J lost 3 bases, V lost 4 bases, and 8 bases had no gene match. Germline CDR1 and CDR2: SGHDT and YYEEEE. This CDR3 is built from 16 residues. The CDR3: CASSPGLALVYNEQFF. The CDR3 coding sequence is TGTGCCAGCAGCCCGGGACTAGCTCTAGTCTACAATGAGCAGTTCTTC.